This T cell receptor beta chain was captured in a study of shared clonotypes between healthy human individuals (dated by TCRdb to the early 2020s). About the full investigation: The cohort comprised two women and three men aged 18 to 49 years. Per donor, leukapheresis produced somewhere between about 0.94 and 9 billion PBMCs. To estimate repertoire size and how much clonotypes are shared between individuals, the study performed deep sequencing of blood TCR repertoires from a handful of healthy adults. To increase sequencing depth and limit assay-specific biases, TCR repertoire library preparation and sequencing were carried out by different laboratories using diverse techniques. Per donor, three plates each were used for CD4 naive and CD4 memory, two for CD8 naive, and one for CD8 memory.

General findings and caveats noted by the study authors: Based on pairwise subsampling, the degree of clonotype sharing among donors was expected to be affected by sequencing depth. Even with the large sequencing depth, rarefaction of the sorted-subset datasets indicated that sequencing was incomplete. Because the study included only a small number of donors, the genetic and exposure-history diversity represented was limited. Clonotypes shared by all four sorted-subset donors showed higher generation probabilities than non-shared clonotypes. Sharing across a few donors was observed for about 5% of naive CD4, 3% to 4% of naive CD8, 2% to 2.5% of memory CD4, and roughly 0.4% of memory CD8 clonotypes. Estimated clonotype richness was generally larger for naive than for memory subsets. Sampling was restricted to blood, and TCR repertoires in tissue are likely to differ from TCR repertoires in blood.

Donors were healthy HIV-negative adults with no recently reported acute infections or vaccinations. Only Caucasian adults living in Nashville, Tennessee, USA were represented among the donors. CD4+ T cells were enriched through magnetic negative selection, after which naive cells were positively selected on CD45RA and the remaining negative fraction served as the memory subset. After blood collection by leukapheresis, PBMCs were isolated using Ficoll-Histopaque density gradient centrifugation and then cryopreserved in the vapor phase of liquid nitrogen. Purity and quantity of every magnetically sorted T cell population were checked by analytical flow cytometry. Genomic DNA was isolated from each sorted fraction and quantified by UV absorbance on a Nanodrop 2000c. Using the deep immunoSEQ assay, TCR CDR3 regions were amplified from genomic DNA by multiplex PCR. Extracted genomic DNA from each cell subset was distributed evenly across all wells of several immunoSEQ 96-well plates, and each plate was treated as a replicate. For sorted subsets, 200 to 250 ng of genomic DNA, equivalent to 30,000 or so T cell genomes, went into each replicate PCR. Purified libraries were quantified with a Qubit 3.0 fluorometer, sized on a Bioanalyzer 2100, and re-quantified with the KAPA Library Quantification kit. A separate single-read 150-cycle Illumina NextSeq 550 flow cell was used to sequence each immunoSEQ 96-well plate. The study's own analysis went as follows. The immunoSEQ output contained only junctional sequences without quality scores, so filtering could not match that applied to full-length reads. Sequences were annotated with PyIR, a Python wrapper for IgBLAST v1.9, and V/J genes and CDR3 were assigned using IMGT germline references. Reads with weak V/J assignments (E-value above 1e-6), missing CDR3, stop codons, out-of-frame junctions, or ambiguous translated residues were removed. V3J clonotypes were defined as sequences sharing an identical inferred V gene, J gene, and CDR3 amino acid sequence. Percentage overlap between repertoires was computed as shared unique clonotypes divided by the size of the smaller repertoire. Repertoire richness was assessed with RTK rarefaction, the Chao1 estimator, and Recon v2.1 estimates of unobserved clonotypes. Generation probabilities were computed with OLGA for all TCRbeta clonotypes obtained by the gDNA method from a few donors. This is the immuneACCESS table as TCRdb keeps it, with only in-frame sequences that have V and J called. A part of the clones is gone; compared with another copy, unresolved V genes explain less than half, and the rest is unexplained. V and J calls and clone size are given by that table; D and trimming were obtained from the DNA. For this sample the table gives about 1.5 million clones, of which approximately 98% were detected only once. The leading ten clones occupy roughly 0.45% of the sample.

The CDR3 holds 16 amino acids from the cysteine to the phenylalanine. Only the CDR3 DNA stays, 48 bases, in frame from base 1. V is cut back by 3 bases and J by 3 bases, with 8 bases in the junction unmatched. CDR1 SGDLS and CDR2 YYNGEE were looked up in the germline V gene. On this clone itself: Its antigen specificity is not known. Base qualities are not provided; no much larger clone lies one nucleotide away.

The sequencing sample was made of naive CD4+ T cells sorted from blood. Reading the label with the study, this specimen's cell subset or site is: CD45RA+ positively selected. The chain uses TRBV9 and TRBJ2-1, with TRBD1 matching 8 junction bases. The TCR sequence derives from a man in his thirties or forties in good health. The CDR3 corresponds to CASSARGQADYNEQFF. Read as DNA, the sequence is TGTGCCAGCAGCGCCCGGGGACAGGCGGACTACAATGAGCAGTTCTTC.